This is a list of T cell receptor beta chains from one sample in a study of read filtering for tumor transcriptome and immune sequencing. TCRdb reanalysed the reads using MiXCR and keeps one entry per CDR3 protein. The data contain about 45,000 distinct CDR3 sequences, 15% to 20% of them singletons. Sequenced material: a population of CD138-negative cells sorted from bone marrow. The receptors were gathered from a donor at least 40 years old with multiple myeloma. Each CDR3 is given with its conserved first and last residue. The D gene is left open where the match is weak. Clone size is stated in some rows and not others, as once, few, many or a class when expanded.

TRBJ1-1,many,TRBV5-1,.,TGCGCCAGCAGCTCGGGGCCGGCGGGGGCCGGAGCTGAAGCTTTCTTT,CASSSGPAGAGAEAFF
TRBJ2-2,few,TRBV20-1,TRBD2,TGCAGTGCTAGACGGGAGGGCCGCACCGGGGAGCTGTTTTTT,CSARREGRTGELFF
TRBJ2-3,many,TRBV7-9,.,TGTGCCAGCAGCTCTCGACGTAATATAATCAGGGAAGGGAACACAGATACGCAGTATTTT,CASSSRRNIIREGNTDTQYF
TRBJ1-5,.,TRBV6-1,.,TGTGCCAGCAGTGTCGCAGGGAATCAGCCCCAGCATTTT,CASSVAGNQPQHF
TRBJ2-1,many,TRBV20-1,.,TGCAGTGCTAGAGGGGGACTCCAATCCTACAATGAGCAGTTCTTC,CSARGGLQSYNEQFF
TRBJ2-5,many,TRBV12-3/TRBV12-4,.,TGTGCCAGCACCCCGGGAGGGGGCGGGCAAGAGACCCAGTACTTC,CASTPGGGGQETQYF
TRBJ2-7,many,TRBV27,TRBD2,TGTGCCAGCAGTTTACGGCGGGAGCAGGGCGAGCAGTACTTC,CASSLRREQGEQYF
TRBJ2-1,medium-sized,TRBV20-1,.,TGCAGTGCTAGAGAGACCGGTTATCATGAGCAGTTCTTC,CSARETGYHEQFF
TRBJ2-3,many,TRBV29-1,.,TGCAGCGTTGACTCTAGGACGGTGAACACAGATACGCAGTATTTT,CSVDSRTVNTDTQYF
TRBJ2-5,many,TRBV5-1,TRBD2,TGCGCCAGCAGCCCCCCGGAGGGACTAGCGGCCGGGAAGACCCAGTACTTC,CASSPPEGLAAGKTQYF
TRBJ2-1,few,TRBV19,.,TGTGCCAGTAGTAGGGACGGTTACAATGAGCAGTTCTTC,CASSRDGYNEQFF
TRBJ1-1,.,TRBV29-1,.,TGCAGCGTTGAGCAGGGGACGAACACTGAAGCTTTCTTT,CSVEQGTNTEAFF
TRBJ2-7,many,TRBV7-2,TRBD2,TGTGCCAGCAGCTTAGCACTAGCGGGAGAGGGAGAGCAGTACTTC,CASSLALAGEGEQYF
TRBJ2-7,few,TRBV7-3,TRBD2,TGTGCCAGCAGCGTCCTCGGGACGGTCCGATCCGGGACTAGCGCCCCATCCTACGAGCAGTACTTC,CASSVLGTVRSGTSAPSYEQYF
TRBJ2-2,many,TRBV19,.,TGTGCCAGTAGTATGGCGGGATGGACCGGGGAGCTGTTTTTT,CASSMAGWTGELFF
TRBJ2-5,.,TRBV7-2,TRBD2,TGTGCCAGCGGCAAGGGACTAGCGGGATCCCAGCGAGAGACCCAGTACTTC,CASGKGLAGSQRETQYF
TRBJ1-4,many,TRBV24-1,.,TGTGCCACCAGTGATGGGTCCGAAAAACTGTTTTTT,CATSDGSEKLFF
TRBJ2-3,many,TRBV2,.,TGTGCCAGCAGTGAACGACAGTATATCACAGATACGCAGTATTTT,CASSERQYITDTQYF
TRBJ1-4,.,TRBV27,.,TGTGCCAGCAGTTTAACCGGTTTCGAAAAACCGTTTTTT,CASSLTGFEKPFF
TRBJ2-1,few,TRBV5-4,TRBD2,TGTGCCAGCAGCACCCAAGGACTAGCGGGATATATGAATGAGCAGTTCTTC,CASSTQGLAGYMNEQFF
TRBJ2-1,many,TRBV6-2/TRBV6-3,.,TGTGCCAGCAGTTACACCAATGAGCAGTTCTTC,CASSYTNEQFF
TRBJ2-2,.,TRBV4-2,TRBD2,TGTGCCAGCAGCCCGGGGGTAGCGGGACCCGTGGGCACCGGGGAGCTGTTTTTT,CASSPGVAGPVGTGELFF
TRBJ2-7,many,TRBV7-9,TRBD2,TGTGCCAGCAGCAGGGGGACTAGTCTTTACGAGCAGTACTTC,CASSRGTSLYEQYF
TRBJ2-1,.,TRBV6-2/TRBV6-3,TRBD1,TGTGCCAGCAGTTACTCGGACAGGGGTTACAATGAGCAGTTCTTC,CASSYSDRGYNEQFF
TRBJ2-5,many,TRBV4-1,.,TGCGCCAGCAGCCCTCGGGCAGCCACCCTACAAGAGACCCAGTACTTC,CASSPRAATLQETQYF
TRBJ2-5,.,TRBV5-1,.,TGCACCAGCAGCTTGGGCAGAACTGAGACCCAGTACTTC,CTSSLGRTETQYF
TRBJ1-1,.,TRBV12-3/TRBV12-4,TRBD1,TGTGCCAGCAGTTCGAGGGACAGGGGCGGGGGGGCTTTCTTT,CASSSRDRGGGAFF
TRBJ1-1,many,TRBV7-9,.,TGTGCCAGCAGCTTAGAGAATGAAGCTTTCTTT,CASSLENEAFF
TRBJ2-1,many,TRBV27,.,TGTGCCAGCAGTGGAGACAGCAGGGTAATCGATGAGCAGTTCTTC,CASSGDSRVIDEQFF
TRBJ2-5,many,TRBV6-5,TRBD1,TGTGCCAGCAGTGACCGGACAGGGGGAGGTGGAGAGACCCAGTACTTC,CASSDRTGGGGETQYF
TRBJ1-5,few,TRBV7-9,.,TGTGCCAGCAGCTTAGACGCGGTTCAGCCCCAGCATTTT,CASSLDAVQPQHF
TRBJ2-1,medium-sized,TRBV19,.,TGTGCCAGTAGATTGTCCAGCGGGACAGAGCAGTTCTTC,CASRLSSGTEQFF
TRBJ1-1,many,TRBV29-1,TRBD1,TGCAGCGTCGGGACAGGGTTTGACACTGGAGCTTTCTTT,CSVGTGFDTGAFF
TRBJ2-2,many,TRBV20-1,.,TGCAGTGCCTCTGGGGAGCAGCGGGACACCGGGGAGCTGTTTTTT,CSASGEQRDTGELFF
TRBJ2-1,.,TRBV24-1,TRBD2,TGTGCCACCAGTGACCCTGGGAGGGGCTCCTACAATGAGCAGTTCTTC,CATSDPGRGSYNEQFF
TRBJ2-7,.,TRBV12-3/TRBV12-4,TRBD1,TGTGCCAGCAAAACGGGGACAGGGCCCTACGAGCAGTACTTC,CASKTGTGPYEQYF